Below, 5 T cell receptor beta chains from the same sample are listed, as sequenced in a study of CD4 and CD8 cells across lung adenocarcinoma regions. TCRdb used MiXCR to reprocess the PCR reads, holding one entry per CDR3 protein. The data show about 25,000 distinct CDR3 sequences, roughly half seen once. The sequenced sample consisted of CD8+ T cells from the center of a lung tumor. Receptor source: a male donor with lung adenocarcinoma. The CD4 and CD8 labels of this study may be unreliable.

The CDR3 DNA follows: TGTGCCAGCAGTAAGAGGACTAGGACGGAGACCCAGTACTTC. Amino acid sequence: CASSKRTRTETQYF. This chain joins TRBV6-1 and TRBJ2-5; TRBD2 matches at 7 bases. V was pared by 5 bases and J by 5 bases, with 8 bases of the junction left unmatched. The germline V gene encodes CDR1 MNHNS and CDR2 SASEGT. The CDR3 sequence is 14 residues long.

This clonotype was seen many times. This CDR3 reads CASRGTASGNTIYF. CDR3 DNA sequence: TGTGCCAGCAGGGGGACAGCCTCTGGAAACACCATATATTTT. This chain uses TRBV6-1 with TRBJ1-3, with TRBD1 matching 7 bases. The CDR3 covers 14 residues. With 6 bases clipped from V and 0 bases from J, the junction kept 2 bases outside the gene matches. Germline values: CDR1 MNHNS, CDR2 SASEGT.

This chain joins TRBV10-3 and TRBJ2-3; 8 nucleotides align to TRBD2. This CDR3 is 14 amino acids long. The germline V gene has CDR1 ENHRY and CDR2 SYGVKD. CDR3 sequence (DNA): TGTGCGGGGAGCGGGGGCAGTGCCCCAGATACGCAGTATTTT. Protein: CAGSGGSAPDTQYF.

The gene calls are TRBV10-3 and TRBJ2-2; TRBD1 might be the D (6 bases). Trimming shortened V by 9 bases and J by 16 bases, and 30 bases separated the two germline ends. CDR1 is ENHRY, CDR2 SYGVKD, per germline. The CDR3 has 15 residues. CDR3 protein: CAMSVRPDRTETQFF. The CDR3 nucleotides read TGTGCCATGAGCGTACGGCCGGATAGGACAGAGACGCAGTTTTTT.

The CDR3 here is CASSRLAGAPTSTDTQYF. The CDR3 nucleotides read TGTGCCAGCAGTCGACTAGCGGGAGCCCCCACTAGCACAGATACGCAGTATTTT. The rearrangement uses TRBV2 and TRBJ2-3, with 12 positions matching TRBD2. The germline V gene has CDR1 SNHLY and CDR2 FYNNEI. The ends lost 5 bases at V and 0 bases at J; junction bases unmatched: 9. The CDR3 contains 18 residues. The whole variable domain, filled in from reference TRBV2 and TRBJ2-3, reads EPEVTQTPSHQVTQMGQEVILRCVPISNHLYFYWYRQILGQKVEFLVSFYNNEISEKSEIFDDQFSVERPDGSNFTLKIRSTKLEDSAMYFCASSRLAGAPTSTDTQYFGPGTRLTVL.